This T cell receptor (beta chain) was recovered during a study of cytomegalovirus exposure and HLA in healthy donors. The PCR employed 60 Vbeta primers together with 13 Jbeta primers. This table comes from immunoSEQ multiplex PCR, and its TCRdb copy is limited to in-frame clones, with some not included. Counted here are approximately 290,000 clones, about four fifths occurring once; the ten biggest clones make up around 0.33%. Worth noting for this clone: Its antigen is unknown.

Between the trimmed V and J ends, which lost 6 bases and 2 bases, there was a span of 11 bases. This CDR3 comprises 13 residues. CDR1 is MNHNS and CDR2 is SASEGT in the germline V gene. General study findings and limits: Trimming of TCR beta V- and J-genes showed a link, identified in a later analysis, to a missense DCLRE1C variant.

This chain joins TRBV6-1 and TRBJ2-7; weak D call: TRBD1 (6 bases). The origin of this receptor is a girl aged 2 to 10 in good health and CMV-seronegative. Material: PBMCs. Here the CDR3 reads CASRNRDTYEQYF. In DNA form, the CDR3 reads TGTGCCAGCAGGAACAGGGATACCTACGAGCAGTACTTC.